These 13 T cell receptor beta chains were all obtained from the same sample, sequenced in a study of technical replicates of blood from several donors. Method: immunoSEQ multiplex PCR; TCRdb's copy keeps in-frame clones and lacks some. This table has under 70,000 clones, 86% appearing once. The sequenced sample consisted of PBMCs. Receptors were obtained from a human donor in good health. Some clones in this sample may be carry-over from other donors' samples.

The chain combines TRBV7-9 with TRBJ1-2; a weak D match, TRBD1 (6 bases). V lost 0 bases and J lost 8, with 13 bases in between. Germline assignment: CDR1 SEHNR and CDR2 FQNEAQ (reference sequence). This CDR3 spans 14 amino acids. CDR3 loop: CASSLALQGGGYTF. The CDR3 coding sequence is TGTGCCAGCAGCTTAGCGCTACAGGGCGGAGGCTACACCTTC.

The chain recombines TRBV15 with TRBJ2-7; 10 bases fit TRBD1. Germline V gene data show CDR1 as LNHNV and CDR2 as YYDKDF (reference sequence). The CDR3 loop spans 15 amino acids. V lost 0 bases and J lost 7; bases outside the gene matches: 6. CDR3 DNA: TGTGCCACCAGCAGAGATAAGGGACAGGGGCAGGAGCAGTACTTC. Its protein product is CATSRDKGQGQEQYF.

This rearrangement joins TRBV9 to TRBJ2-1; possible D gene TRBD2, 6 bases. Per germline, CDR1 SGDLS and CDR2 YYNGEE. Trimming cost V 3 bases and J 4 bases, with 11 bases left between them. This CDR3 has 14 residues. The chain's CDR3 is CASSAGGLYNEQFF. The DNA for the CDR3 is TGTGCCAGCAGCGCCGGGGGACTGTACAATGAGCAGTTCTTC.

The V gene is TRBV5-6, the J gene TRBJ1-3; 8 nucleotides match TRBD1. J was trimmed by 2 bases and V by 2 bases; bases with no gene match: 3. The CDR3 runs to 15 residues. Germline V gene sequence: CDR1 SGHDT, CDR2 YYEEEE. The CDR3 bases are TGTGCCAGCAGCTTAAAGGACAGGGCTGGAAACACCATATATTTT. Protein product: CASSLKDRAGNTIYF.

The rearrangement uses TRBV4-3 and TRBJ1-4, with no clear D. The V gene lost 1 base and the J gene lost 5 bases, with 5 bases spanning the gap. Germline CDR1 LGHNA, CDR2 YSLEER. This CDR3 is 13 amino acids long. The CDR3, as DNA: TGCGCCAGCAGCCAAGCTTCGAATGAAAAACTGTTTTTT. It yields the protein CASSQASNEKLFF.

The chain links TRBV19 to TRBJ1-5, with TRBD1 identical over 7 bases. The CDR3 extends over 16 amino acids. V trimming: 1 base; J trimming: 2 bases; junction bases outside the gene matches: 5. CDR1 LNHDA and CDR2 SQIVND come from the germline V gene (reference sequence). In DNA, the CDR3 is TGTGCCAGTAGTATAGGGGGACAGTCCCGCAATCAGCCCCAGCATTTT. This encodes CASSIGGQSRNQPQHF.

This CDR3 is CSARRQAEAFF. CDR3 DNA sequence: TGCAGTGCTAGGAGACAGGCTGAAGCTTTCTTT. V is TRBV20-1 and J is TRBJ1-1; maybe TRBD1 (6 bases). The CDR3 loop spans 11 amino acids. V was pared by 3 bases and J by 6 bases, with 8 bases between. Germline V lookup: CDR1 DFQATT, CDR2 SNEGSKA (reference sequence).

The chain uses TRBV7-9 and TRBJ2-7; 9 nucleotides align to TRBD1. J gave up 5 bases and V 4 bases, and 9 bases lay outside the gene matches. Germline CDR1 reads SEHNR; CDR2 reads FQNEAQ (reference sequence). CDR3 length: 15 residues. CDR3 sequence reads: CASSSHGQGFNEQYF. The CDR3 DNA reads TGTGCCAGCAGCTCCCATGGACAGGGGTTCAACGAGCAGTACTTC.

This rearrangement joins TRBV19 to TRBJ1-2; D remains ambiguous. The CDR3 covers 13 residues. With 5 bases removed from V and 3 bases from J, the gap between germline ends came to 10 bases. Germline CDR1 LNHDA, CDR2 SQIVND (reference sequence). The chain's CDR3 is CASSWRQDYGYTF. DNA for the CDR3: TGTGCCAGTAGTTGGAGGCAGGACTATGGCTACACCTTC.

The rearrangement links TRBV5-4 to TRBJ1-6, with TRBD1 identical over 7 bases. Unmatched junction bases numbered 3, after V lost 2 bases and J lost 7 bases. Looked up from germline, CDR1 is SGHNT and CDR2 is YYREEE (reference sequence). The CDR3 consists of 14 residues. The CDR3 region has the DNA TGTGCCAGCAGCTTAGGGACAGCAAATTCACCCCTCCACTTT. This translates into CASSLGTANSPLHF.

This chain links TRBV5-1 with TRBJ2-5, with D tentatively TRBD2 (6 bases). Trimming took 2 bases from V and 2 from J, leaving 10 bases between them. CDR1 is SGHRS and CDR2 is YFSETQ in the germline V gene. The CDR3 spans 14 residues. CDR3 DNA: TGCGCCAGCAGCTTAACCCGGGGGCAAGAGACCCAGTACTTC. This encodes CASSLTRGQETQYF. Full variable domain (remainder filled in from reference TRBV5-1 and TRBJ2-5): KAGVTQTPRYLIKTRGQQVTLSCSPISGHRSVSWYQQTPGQGLQFLFEYFSETQRNKGNFPGRFSGRQFSNSRSEMNVSTLELGDSALYLCASSLTRGQETQYFGPGTRLLVL.

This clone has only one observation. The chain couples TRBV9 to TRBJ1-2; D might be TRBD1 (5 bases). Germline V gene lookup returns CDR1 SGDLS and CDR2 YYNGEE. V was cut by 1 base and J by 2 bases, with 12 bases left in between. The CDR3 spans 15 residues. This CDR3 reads CASSVSPRANYGYTF. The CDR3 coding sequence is TGTGCCAGCAGCGTAAGTCCCAGGGCGAACTATGGCTACACCTTC.

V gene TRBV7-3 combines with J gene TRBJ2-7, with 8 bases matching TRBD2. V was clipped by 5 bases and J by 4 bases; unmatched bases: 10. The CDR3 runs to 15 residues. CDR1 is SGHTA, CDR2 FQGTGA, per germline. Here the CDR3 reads CASSLPGLEYYEQYF. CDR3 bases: TGTGCCAGCAGCCTGCCGGGACTAGAGTATTACGAGCAGTACTTC.